The present T cell receptor beta chain was sequenced within a study of Ad26.COV2.S vaccination and SARS-CoV-2 variants. The treatment here: about 20 received Ad26.COV2.S at low or high dose, single or two shots; a few received placebo; per-sample allocation not given. Samples came from day 63 after the first vaccine or placebo injection. In its sample, this clone was seen once. This CDR3 comprises 13 residues. Trimming removed 10 bases from V and 7 bases from J, with 18 bases in between. The repertoire was sequenced with immunoSEQ multiplex PCR; TCRdb's copy has only in-frame clones and lacks some. Among roughly 350,000 clones listed, about 86% were seen once.

This specimen consisted of peripheral blood, obtained in a trial of Ad26.COV2.S vaccine versus placebo. This TCR came from a person between 18 and 59 years old who received the Ad26.COV2.S COVID-19 vaccine or a placebo. V and J are TRBV12-3 or TRBV12-4 and TRBJ2-3; TRBD1 might be the D (5 bases). The CDR3, as DNA: TGTGCCATCGCGCAGGGTGCCCGGAATACGCAGTATTTT. It codes for CAIAQGARNTQYF.